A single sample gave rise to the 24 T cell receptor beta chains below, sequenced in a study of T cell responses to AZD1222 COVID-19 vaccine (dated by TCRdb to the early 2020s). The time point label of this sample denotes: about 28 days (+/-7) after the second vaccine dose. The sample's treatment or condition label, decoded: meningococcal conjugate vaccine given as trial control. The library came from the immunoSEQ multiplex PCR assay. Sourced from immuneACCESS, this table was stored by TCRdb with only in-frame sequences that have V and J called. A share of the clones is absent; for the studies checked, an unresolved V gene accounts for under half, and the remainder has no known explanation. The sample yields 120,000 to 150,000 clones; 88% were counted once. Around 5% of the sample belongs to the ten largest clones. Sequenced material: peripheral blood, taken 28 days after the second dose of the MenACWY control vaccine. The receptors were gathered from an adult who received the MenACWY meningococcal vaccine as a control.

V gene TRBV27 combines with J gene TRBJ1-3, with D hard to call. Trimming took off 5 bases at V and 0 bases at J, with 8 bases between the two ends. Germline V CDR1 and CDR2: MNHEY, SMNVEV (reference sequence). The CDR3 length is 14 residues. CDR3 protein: CASSRQSSGNTIYF. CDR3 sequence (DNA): TGTGCCAGCAGTCGGCAGTCCTCTGGAAACACCATATATTTT.

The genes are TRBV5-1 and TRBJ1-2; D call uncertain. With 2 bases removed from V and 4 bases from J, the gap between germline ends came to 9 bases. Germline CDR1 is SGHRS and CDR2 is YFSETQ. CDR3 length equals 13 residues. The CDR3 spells CASSLAAAYGYTF. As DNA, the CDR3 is TGCGCCAGCAGCTTAGCGGCAGCCTATGGCTACACCTTC.

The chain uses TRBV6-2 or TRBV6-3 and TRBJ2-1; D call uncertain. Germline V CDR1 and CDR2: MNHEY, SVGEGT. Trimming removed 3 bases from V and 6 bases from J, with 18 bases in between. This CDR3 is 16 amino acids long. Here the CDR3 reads CASSYASPGFTNEQFF. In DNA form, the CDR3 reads TGTGCCAGCAGTTATGCCTCCCCCGGATTTACCAATGAGCAGTTCTTC.

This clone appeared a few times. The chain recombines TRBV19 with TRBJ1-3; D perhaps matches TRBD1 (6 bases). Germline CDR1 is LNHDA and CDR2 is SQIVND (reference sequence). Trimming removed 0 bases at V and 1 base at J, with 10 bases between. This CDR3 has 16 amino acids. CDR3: CASSIDHTGSGNTIYF. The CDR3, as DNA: TGTGCCAGTAGTATAGACCACACAGGGTCTGGAAACACCATATATTTT.

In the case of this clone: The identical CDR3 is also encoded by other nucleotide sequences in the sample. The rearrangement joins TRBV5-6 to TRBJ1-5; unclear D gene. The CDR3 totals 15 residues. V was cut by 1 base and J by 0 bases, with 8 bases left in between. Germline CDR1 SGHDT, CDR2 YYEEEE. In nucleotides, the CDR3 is TGTGCCAGCAGCTTGAGGAGATATAGCAATCAGCCCCAGCATTTT. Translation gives CASSLRRYSNQPQHF.

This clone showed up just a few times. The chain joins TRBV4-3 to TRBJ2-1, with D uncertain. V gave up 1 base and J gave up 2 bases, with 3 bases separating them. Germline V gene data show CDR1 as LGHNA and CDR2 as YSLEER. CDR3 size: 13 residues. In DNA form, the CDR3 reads TGCGCCAGCAGCCAAGGGACCTACAATGAGCAGTTCTTC. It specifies CASSQGTYNEQFF.

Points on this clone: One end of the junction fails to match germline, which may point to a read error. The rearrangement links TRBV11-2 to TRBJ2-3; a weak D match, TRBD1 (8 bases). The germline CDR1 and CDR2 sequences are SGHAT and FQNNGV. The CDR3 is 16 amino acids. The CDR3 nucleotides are TGTGCCAGCAGCTTAGATGGGGGGGCGGGGACAGGTACGCAGTATTTT. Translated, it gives CASSLDGGAGTGTQYF.

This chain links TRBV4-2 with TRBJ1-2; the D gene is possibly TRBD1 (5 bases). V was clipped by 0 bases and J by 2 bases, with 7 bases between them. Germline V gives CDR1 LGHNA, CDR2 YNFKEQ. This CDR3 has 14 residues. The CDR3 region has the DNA TGTGCCAGCAGCCAAGAACAGGACAACTATGGCTACACCTTC. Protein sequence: CASSQEQDNYGYTF.

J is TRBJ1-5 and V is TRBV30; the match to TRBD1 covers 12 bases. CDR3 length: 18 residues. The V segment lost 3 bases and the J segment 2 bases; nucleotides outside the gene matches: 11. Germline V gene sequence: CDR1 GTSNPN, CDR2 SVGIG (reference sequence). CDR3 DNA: TGTGCCTGGAGAGCCGGGACAGGGGGCTTAAGTGGCAATCAGCCCCAGCATTTT. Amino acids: CAWRAGTGGLSGNQPQHF.

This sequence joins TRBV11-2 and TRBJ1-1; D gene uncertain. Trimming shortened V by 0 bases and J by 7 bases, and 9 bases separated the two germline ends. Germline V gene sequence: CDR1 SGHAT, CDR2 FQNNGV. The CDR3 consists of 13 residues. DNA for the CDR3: TGTGCCAGCAGCTTAGATGTAGGTTATGAAGCTTTCTTT. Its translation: CASSLDVGYEAFF.

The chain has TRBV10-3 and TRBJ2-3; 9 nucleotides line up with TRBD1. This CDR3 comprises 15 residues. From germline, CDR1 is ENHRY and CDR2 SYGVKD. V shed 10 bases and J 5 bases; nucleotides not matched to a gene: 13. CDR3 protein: CATASQQGAGDTQYF. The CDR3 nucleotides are TGTGCCACCGCGTCACAACAGGGGGCCGGAGATACGCAGTATTTT.

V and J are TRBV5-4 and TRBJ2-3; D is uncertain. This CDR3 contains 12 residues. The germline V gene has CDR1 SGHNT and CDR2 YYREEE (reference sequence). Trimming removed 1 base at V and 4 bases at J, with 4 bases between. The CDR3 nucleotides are TGTGCCAGCAGCTTGACGGCAGATACGCAGTATTTT. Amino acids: CASSLTADTQYF.

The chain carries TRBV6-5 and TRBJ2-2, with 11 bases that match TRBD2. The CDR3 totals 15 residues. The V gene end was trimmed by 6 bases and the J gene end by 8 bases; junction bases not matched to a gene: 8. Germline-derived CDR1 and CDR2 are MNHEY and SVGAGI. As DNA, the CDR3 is TGTGCCAGCAGCCCCGGGACTAGCGGAAGGGGGGAGCTGTTTTTT. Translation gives CASSPGTSGRGELFF.

The CDR3 nucleotides read TGTGCCACCAGTGACCCTAGGGGGGCCTACGAGCAGTACTTC. Translating gives CATSDPRGAYEQYF. The J gene is TRBJ2-7, the V gene TRBV24-1; D may be TRBD1 or TRBD2 (6 bases each). CDR3 length equals 14 residues. The V end lost 4 bases, the J end lost 2 bases, and 11 bases lay between the germline ends. Per the germline V gene, CDR1 is KGHDR and CDR2 is SFDVKD.

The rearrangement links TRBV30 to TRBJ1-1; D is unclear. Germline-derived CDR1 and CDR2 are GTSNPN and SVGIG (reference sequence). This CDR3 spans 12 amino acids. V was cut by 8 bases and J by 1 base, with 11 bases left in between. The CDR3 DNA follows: TGTGCCGGGCAAATGCGGAACACTGAAGCTTTCTTT. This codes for CAGQMRNTEAFF.

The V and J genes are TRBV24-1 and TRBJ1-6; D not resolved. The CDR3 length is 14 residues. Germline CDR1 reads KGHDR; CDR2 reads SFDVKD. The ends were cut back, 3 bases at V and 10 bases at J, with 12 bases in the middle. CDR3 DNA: TGTGCCACCAGTGATGGGGATTTTGGATCACCCCTCCACTTT. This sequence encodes CATSDGDFGSPLHF.

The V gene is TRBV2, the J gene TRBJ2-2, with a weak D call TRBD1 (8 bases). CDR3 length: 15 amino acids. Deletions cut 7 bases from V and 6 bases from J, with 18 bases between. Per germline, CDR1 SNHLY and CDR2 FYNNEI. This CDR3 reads CASTIDRGGAGELFF. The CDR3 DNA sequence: TGTGCCAGCACCATTGACAGGGGAGGGGCCGGGGAGCTGTTTTTT.

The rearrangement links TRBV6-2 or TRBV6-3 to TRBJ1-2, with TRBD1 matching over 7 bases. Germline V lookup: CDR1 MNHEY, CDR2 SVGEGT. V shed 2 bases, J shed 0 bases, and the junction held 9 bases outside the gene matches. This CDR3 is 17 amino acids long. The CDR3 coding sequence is TGTGCCAGCAGTTACGTAGGGGGCAAGATGTCTAACTATGGCTACACCTTC. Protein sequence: CASSYVGGKMSNYGYTF.

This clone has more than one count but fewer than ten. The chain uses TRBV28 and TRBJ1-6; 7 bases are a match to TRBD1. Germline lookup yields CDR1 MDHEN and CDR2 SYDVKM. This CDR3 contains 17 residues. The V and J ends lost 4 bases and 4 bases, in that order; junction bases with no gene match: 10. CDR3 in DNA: TGTGCCAGCAGTTCCCGTCGACAGGGCAGTTATAATTCACCCCTCCACTTT. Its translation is CASSSRRQGSYNSPLHF.

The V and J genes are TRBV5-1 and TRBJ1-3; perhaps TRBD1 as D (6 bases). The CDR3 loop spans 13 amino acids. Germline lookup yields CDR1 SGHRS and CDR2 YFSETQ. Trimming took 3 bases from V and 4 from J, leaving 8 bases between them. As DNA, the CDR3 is TGCGCCAGCAGCTCCGGACAGGGAAACACCATATATTTT. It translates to CASSSGQGNTIYF.

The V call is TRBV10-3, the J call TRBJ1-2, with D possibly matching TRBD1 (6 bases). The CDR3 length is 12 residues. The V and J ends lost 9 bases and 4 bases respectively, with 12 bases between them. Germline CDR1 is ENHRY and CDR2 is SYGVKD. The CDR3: CAIRQAGYGYTF. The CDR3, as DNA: TGTGCCATTAGACAGGCGGGCTATGGCTACACCTTC.

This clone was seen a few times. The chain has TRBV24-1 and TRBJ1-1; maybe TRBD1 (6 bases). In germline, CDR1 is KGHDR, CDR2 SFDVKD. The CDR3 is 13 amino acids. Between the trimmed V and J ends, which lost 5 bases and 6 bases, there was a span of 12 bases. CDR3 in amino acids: CATSAGGASEAFF. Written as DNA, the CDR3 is TGTGCCACCAGTGCGGGGGGCGCCTCTGAAGCTTTCTTT.

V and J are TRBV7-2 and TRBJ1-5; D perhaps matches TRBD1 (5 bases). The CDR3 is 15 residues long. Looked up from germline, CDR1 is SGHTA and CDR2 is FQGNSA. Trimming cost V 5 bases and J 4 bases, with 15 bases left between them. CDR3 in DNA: TGTGCCAGCAGCCCCCGTGGTGACAGTAATCAGCCCCAGCATTTT. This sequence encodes CASSPRGDSNQPQHF.

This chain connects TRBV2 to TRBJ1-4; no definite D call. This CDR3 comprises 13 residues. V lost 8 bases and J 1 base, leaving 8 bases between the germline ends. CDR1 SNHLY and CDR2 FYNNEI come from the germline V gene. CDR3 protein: CASSKETNEKLFF. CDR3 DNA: TGTGCCAGCTCTAAGGAAACTAATGAAAAACTGTTTTTT.